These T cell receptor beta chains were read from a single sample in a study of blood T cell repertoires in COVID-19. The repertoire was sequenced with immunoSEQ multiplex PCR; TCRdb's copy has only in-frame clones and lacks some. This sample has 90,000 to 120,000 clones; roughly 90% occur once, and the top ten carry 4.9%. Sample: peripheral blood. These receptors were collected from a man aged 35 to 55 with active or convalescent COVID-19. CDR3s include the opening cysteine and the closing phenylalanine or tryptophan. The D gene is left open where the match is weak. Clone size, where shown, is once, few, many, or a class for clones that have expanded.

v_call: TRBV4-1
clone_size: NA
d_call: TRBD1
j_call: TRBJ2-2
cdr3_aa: CASSQDRDRGVSGELFF
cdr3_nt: TGCGCCAGCAGCCAAGACCGGGACAGGGGCGTATCGGGGGAGCTGTTTTTT

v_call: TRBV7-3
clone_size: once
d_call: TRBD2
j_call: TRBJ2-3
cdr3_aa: CASSSGLAGGPDTQYF
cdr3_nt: TGTGCCAGCAGCTCGGGACTAGCGGGAGGACCGGATACGCAGTATTTT

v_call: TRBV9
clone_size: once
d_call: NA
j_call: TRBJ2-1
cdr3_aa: CASSDPPNNEQFF
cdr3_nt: TGTGCCAGCAGCGATCCCCCTAACAATGAGCAGTTCTTC

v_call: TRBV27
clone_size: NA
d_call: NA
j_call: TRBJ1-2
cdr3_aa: CASSPWTEDGYTF
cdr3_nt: TGTGCCAGCAGTCCTTGGACAGAGGATGGCTACACCTTC

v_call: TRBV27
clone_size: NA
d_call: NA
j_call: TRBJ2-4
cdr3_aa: CASSEQGGAKNIQYF
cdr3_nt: TGTGCCAGCAGTGAACAGGGTGGGGCCAAAAACATTCAGTACTTC

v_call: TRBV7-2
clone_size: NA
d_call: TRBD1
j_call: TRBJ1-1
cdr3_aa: CASSLGQGNTEAFF
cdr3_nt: TGTGCCAGCAGCTTAGGACAGGGAAACACTGAAGCTTTCTTT

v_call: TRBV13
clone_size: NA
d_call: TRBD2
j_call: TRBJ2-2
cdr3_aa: CASSLGGRASGELFF
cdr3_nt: TGTGCCAGCAGCTTAGGCGGGAGGGCCTCCGGGGAGCTGTTTTTT

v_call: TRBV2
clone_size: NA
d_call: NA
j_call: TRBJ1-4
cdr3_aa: CASSVMAGPSEKLFF
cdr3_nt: TGTGCCAGCAGTGTGATGGCAGGGCCAAGTGAAAAACTGTTTTTT

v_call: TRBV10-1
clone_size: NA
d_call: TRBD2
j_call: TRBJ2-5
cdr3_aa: CASSEQRGRSETQYF
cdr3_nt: TGCGCCAGCAGTGAACAGCGCGGGAGGAGCGAGACCCAGTACTTC

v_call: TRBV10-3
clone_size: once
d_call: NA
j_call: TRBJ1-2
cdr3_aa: CAISPGGFDGNYGYTF
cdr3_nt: TGTGCCATCAGCCCCGGGGGGTTCGATGGGAACTATGGCTACACCTTC

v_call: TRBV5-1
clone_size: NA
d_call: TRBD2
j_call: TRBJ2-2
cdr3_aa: CASRRTARGGSALTGELFF
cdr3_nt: TGCGCCAGCAGGCGGACCGCTCGGGGCGGGAGCGCCCTCACCGGGGAGCTGTTTTTT

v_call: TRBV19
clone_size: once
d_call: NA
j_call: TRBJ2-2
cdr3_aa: CASRAEYTNTGELFF
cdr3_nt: TGTGCCAGCAGGGCGGAGTACACGAACACCGGGGAGCTGTTTTTT

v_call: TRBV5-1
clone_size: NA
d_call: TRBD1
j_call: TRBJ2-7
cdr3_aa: CASSSGQVVSYEQYF
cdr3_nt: TGCGCCAGCAGCTCGGGACAGGTGGTATCCTACGAGCAGTACTTC

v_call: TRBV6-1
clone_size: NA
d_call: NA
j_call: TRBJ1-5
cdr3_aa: CASSERRQNYGPQHF
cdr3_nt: TGTGCCAGCAGTGAACGGAGGCAGAACTATGGGCCCCAGCATTTT

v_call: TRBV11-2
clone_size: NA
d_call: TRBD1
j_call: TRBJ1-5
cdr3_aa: CASSSLQGVGQPQHF
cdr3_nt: TGTGCCAGCAGCTCCCTACAGGGGGTTGGTCAGCCCCAGCATTTT

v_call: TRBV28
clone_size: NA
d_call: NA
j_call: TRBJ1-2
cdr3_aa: CASSFQQHYGYTF
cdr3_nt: TGTGCCAGCAGTTTTCAACAGCACTATGGCTACACCTTC

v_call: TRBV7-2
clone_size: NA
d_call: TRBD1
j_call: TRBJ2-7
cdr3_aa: CASSLDRPDRGRWYEQYF
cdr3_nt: TGTGCCAGCAGCTTAGACAGACCGGACAGGGGGCGTTGGTACGAGCAGTACTTC

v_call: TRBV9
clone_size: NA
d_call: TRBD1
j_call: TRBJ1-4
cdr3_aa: CASSPGTGRGEKLFF
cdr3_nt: TGTGCCAGCAGCCCCGGGACAGGGCGAGGAGAAAAACTGTTTTTT

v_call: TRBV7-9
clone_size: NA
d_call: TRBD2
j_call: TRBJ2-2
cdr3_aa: CASSRETSGTGELFF
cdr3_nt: TGTGCCAGCAGCCGCGAGACTAGCGGTACCGGGGAGCTGTTTTTT

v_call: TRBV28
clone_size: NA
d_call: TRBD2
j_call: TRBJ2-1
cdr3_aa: CASSFMFRLAGVISSYNEQFF
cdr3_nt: TGTGCCAGCAGTTTTATGTTTAGACTAGCGGGAGTTATCAGCTCCTACAATGAGCAGTTCTTC

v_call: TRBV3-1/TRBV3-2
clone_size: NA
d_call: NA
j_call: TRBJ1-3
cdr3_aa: CASSQTGVRGNTIYF
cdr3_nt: TGTGCCAGCAGCCAAACGGGGGTGAGGGGAAACACCATATATTTT

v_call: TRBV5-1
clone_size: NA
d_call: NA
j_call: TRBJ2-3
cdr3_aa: CASSLWGQTDTQYF
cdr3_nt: TGCGCCAGCAGTCTCTGGGGGCAGACAGATACGCAGTATTTT

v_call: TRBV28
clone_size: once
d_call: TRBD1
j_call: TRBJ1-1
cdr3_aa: CASRTGQGAWAFF
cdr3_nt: TGTGCCAGCAGAACGGGACAGGGCGCGTGGGCTTTCTTT

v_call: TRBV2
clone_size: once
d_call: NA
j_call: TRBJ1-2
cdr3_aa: CASSNSGTSGYTF
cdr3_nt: TGTGCCAGCAGTAACTCCGGGACAAGTGGCTACACCTTC

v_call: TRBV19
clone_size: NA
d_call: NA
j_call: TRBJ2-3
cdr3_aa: CASRRFKNTDTQYF
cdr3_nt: TGTGCCAGTAGGAGATTTAAGAACACAGATACGCAGTATTTT

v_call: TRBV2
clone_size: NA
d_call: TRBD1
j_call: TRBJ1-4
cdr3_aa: CASSYRGVNEKLFF
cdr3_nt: TGTGCCAGCAGTTACAGGGGGGTTAATGAAAAACTGTTTTTT

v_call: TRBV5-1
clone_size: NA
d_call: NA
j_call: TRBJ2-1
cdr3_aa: CASRTGDNEQFF
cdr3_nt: TGCGCCAGCAGGACAGGCGACAATGAGCAGTTCTTC

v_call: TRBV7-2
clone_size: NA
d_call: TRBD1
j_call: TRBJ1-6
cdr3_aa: CASSLGTGGLSPLHF
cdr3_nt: TGTGCCAGCAGCTTAGGGACAGGGGGCCTTTCACCCCTCCACTTT

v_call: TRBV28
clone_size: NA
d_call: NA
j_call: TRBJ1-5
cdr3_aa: CASRQTGGKGSNQPQHF
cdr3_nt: TGTGCCAGCAGGCAGACAGGCGGCAAGGGTAGCAATCAGCCCCAGCATTTT

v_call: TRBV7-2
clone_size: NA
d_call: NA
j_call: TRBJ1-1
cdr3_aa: CASGLQRNTEAFF
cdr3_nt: TGTGCCAGCGGACTACAAAGGAACACTGAAGCTTTCTTT

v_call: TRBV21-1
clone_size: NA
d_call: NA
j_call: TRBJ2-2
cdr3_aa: CASSPRSDSFTGELFF
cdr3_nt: TGTGCCAGCAGCCCCCGCTCAGACAGTTTCACCGGGGAGCTGTTTTTT

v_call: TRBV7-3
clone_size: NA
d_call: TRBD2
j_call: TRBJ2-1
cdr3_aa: CASSLGAGVYGEQFF
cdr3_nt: TGTGCCAGCAGCTTAGGAGCGGGAGTGTACGGTGAGCAGTTCTTC

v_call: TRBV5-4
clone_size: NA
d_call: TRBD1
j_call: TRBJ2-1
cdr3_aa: CASSLVIKGATYNEQFF
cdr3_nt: TGTGCCAGCAGCTTGGTTATAAAGGGGGCAACCTACAATGAGCAGTTCTTC

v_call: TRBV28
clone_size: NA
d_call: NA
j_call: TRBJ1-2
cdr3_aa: CASSLSWGLGYGYTF
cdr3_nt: TGTGCCAGCAGTTTGTCATGGGGGCTTGGCTATGGCTACACCTTC

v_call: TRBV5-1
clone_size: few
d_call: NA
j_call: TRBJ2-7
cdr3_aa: CASSPSGVYEQYF
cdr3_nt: TGCGCCAGCAGCCCCTCAGGCGTTTACGAGCAGTACTTC

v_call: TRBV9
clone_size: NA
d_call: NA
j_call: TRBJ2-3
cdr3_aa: CASSDSGSTDTQYF
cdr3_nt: TGTGCCAGCAGCGACAGCGGAAGCACAGATACGCAGTATTTT

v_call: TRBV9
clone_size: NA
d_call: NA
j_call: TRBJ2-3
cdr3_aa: CASSVESGQGWTDTQYF
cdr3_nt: TGTGCCAGCAGCGTAGAGTCCGGGCAGGGGTGGACAGATACGCAGTATTTT

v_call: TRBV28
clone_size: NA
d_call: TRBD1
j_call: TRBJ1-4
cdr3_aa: CASSLKQGLREKLFF
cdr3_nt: TGTGCCAGCAGCCTCAAACAGGGGCTACGTGAAAAACTGTTTTTT

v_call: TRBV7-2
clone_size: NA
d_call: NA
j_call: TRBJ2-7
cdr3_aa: CASSGRVPSPEQYF
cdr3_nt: TGTGCCAGCAGCGGGCGGGTCCCCTCCCCCGAGCAGTACTTC

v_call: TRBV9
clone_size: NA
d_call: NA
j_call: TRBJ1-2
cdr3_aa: CASSVGMDSSVYGYTF
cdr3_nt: TGTGCCAGCAGCGTAGGGATGGACAGCAGTGTCTATGGCTACACCTTC

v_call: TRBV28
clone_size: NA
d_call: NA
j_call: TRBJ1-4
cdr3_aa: CASNPQGEKLFF
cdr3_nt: TGTGCCAGTAATCCCCAGGGTGAAAAACTGTTTTTT

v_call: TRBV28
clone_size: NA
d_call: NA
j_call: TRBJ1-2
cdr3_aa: CAGSRGIANYGYTF
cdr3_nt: TGTGCCGGTAGTAGGGGGATAGCTAACTATGGCTACACCTTC

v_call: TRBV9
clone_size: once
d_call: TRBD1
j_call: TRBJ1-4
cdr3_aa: CASSARQGDGKLFF
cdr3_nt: TGTGCCAGCAGCGCCCGACAGGGAGACGGAAAACTGTTTTTT

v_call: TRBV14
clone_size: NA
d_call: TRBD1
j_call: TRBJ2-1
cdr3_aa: CASSQTGGYYNEQFF
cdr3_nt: TGTGCCAGCAGCCAGACAGGGGGGTACTACAATGAGCAGTTCTTC

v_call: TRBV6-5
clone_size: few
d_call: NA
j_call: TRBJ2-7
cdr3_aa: CASSYKGYEQYF
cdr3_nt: TGTGCCAGCAGTTACAAGGGGTACGAGCAGTACTTC

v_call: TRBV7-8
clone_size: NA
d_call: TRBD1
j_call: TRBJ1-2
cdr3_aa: CASSRDPDRNYGYTF
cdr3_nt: TGTGCCAGCAGCCGAGACCCGGACAGGAACTATGGCTACACCTTC

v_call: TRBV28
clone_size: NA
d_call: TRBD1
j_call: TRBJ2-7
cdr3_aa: CASSGPDRVYEQYF
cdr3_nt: TGTGCCAGCAGTGGACCAGACAGGGTCTACGAGCAGTACTTC

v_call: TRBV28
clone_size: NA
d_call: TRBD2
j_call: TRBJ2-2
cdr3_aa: CASSLASSGRLIRSGELFF
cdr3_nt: TGTGCCAGCAGTTTGGCTTCTAGCGGGAGACTGATTCGGTCCGGGGAGCTGTTTTTT

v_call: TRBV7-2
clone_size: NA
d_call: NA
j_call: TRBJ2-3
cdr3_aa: CASSLGRSPDTQYF
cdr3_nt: TGTGCCAGCAGCTTAGGACGGAGTCCAGATACGCAGTATTTT

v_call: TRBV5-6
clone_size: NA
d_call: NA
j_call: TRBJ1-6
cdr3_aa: CASSLGGGVNSPLHF
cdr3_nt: TGTGCCAGCAGCTTGGGAGGGGGGGTTAATTCACCCCTCCACTTT

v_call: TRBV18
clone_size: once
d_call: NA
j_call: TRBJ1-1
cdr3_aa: CASSGQMNTEAFF
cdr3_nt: TGTGCCAGCTCCGGACAGATGAACACTGAAGCTTTCTTT

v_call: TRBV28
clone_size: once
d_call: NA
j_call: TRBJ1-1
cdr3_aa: CASRMLGLMNTEAFF
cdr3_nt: TGTGCCAGCAGGATGTTAGGACTAATGAACACTGAAGCTTTCTTT

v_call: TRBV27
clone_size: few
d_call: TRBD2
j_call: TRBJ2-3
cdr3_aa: CASSSGTSGRDTQYF
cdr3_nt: TGTGCCAGCAGTTCCGGGACTAGCGGGAGAGATACGCAGTATTTT